What follows are 11 T cell receptor beta chains derived from one specimen sequenced in a study of blood T cells in healthy people across ages. Using a J-beta primer mix together with a sample-barcoded 5' primer, a second PCR was run for roughly 6 to 12 cycles. TCRdb reprocessed the 5' RACE reads via MiXCR and lists one record per CDR3 protein. The table has fewer than 2 million distinct CDR3 sequences, around 40% seen once. Sequenced input: blood. These receptors all come from a human donor in good health.

This clonotype was counted many times. The chain has TRBV27 and TRBJ2-7; TRBD2 matches 8 bases. Germline CDR1 reads MNHEY; CDR2 reads SMNVEV (reference sequence). J gave up 4 bases and V 5 bases, and 10 bases lay outside the gene matches. The CDR3 consists of 15 residues. The CDR3 spells CASSPRGGGGYEQYF. In DNA, the CDR3 is TGTGCCAGCAGTCCCCGGGGGGGAGGAGGGTACGAGCAGTACTTC.

This clonotype has more than one count but fewer than ten. The V call is TRBV20-1, the J call TRBJ2-5; D remains unclear. CDR1 and CDR2 (germline): DFQATT, SNEGSKA (reference sequence). V was shortened by 4 bases and J by 4 bases, with 7 bases between the two germline ends. This CDR3 comprises 11 residues. DNA of the CDR3: TGCAGTGCTACGATTGCAGAGACCCAGTACTTC. It yields the protein CSATIAETQYF.

Many counts were recorded for this clonotype. The rearrangement joins TRBV7-2 to TRBJ2-5; TRBD1 matches 8 bases. CDR3 length equals 14 residues. The germline CDR1 and CDR2 sequences are SGHTA and FQGNSA. With 5 bases clipped from V and 5 bases from J, the junction kept 7 bases outside the gene matches. CDR3 loop: CASSPDRGRETQYF. The CDR3 DNA reads TGTGCCAGCAGCCCCGACAGGGGTAGGGAGACCCAGTACTTC. Full variable domain (remainder filled in from reference TRBV7-2 and TRBJ2-5): GAGVSQSPSNKVTEKGKDVELRCDPISGHTALYWYRQSLGQGLEFLIYFQGNSAPDKSGLPSDRFSAERTGGSVSTLTIQRTQQEDSAVYLCASSPDRGRETQYFGPGTRLLVL.

This clonotype was picked up many times. The chain uses TRBV27 and TRBJ2-3; tentatively, D is TRBD2 (5 bases). Trimming removed 7 bases at V and 4 bases at J, with 21 bases between. Germline V gene sequence: CDR1 MNHEY, CDR2 SMNVEV (reference sequence). The CDR3 runs 16 residues. CDR3 DNA sequence: TGTGCCAGCACGATATCTTTCTCGGGGTCGGCAGATACGCAGTATTTT. The encoded protein is CASTISFSGSADTQYF.

This clonotype was seen more than once but under ten times. J is TRBJ2-1 and V is TRBV7-2, with D perhaps TRBD2 (5 bases). Germline V gives CDR1 SGHTA, CDR2 FQGNSA. The length of the CDR3 is 15 residues. V lost 1 base and J 13 bases, leaving 20 bases between the germline ends. CDR3 residues: CASSLEGLPQETQFF. CDR3 DNA: TGTGCCAGCAGCTTAGAAGGACTCCCGCAAGAGACCCAGTTCTTC.

The rearrangement links TRBV20-1 to TRBJ2-1, with TRBD2 identical over 7 bases. The length of the CDR3 is 14 residues. Germline V CDR1 and CDR2: DFQATT, SNEGSKA (reference sequence). The V and J ends lost 2 bases and 9 bases, in that order; junction bases with no gene match: 10. CDR3 region: CSARTGTTHSEQFF. The CDR3 DNA reads as TGCAGTGCTAGAACGGGGACTACTCACAGTGAGCAGTTCTTC.

This sequence joins TRBV6-4 and TRBJ2-7, with a possible D match to TRBD1 (5 bases). Trimming took 8 bases from V and 6 from J, leaving 8 bases between them. Germline V gives CDR1 MRHNA, CDR2 SNTAGT. The CDR3 covers 10 residues. CDR3 DNA: TGTGCCAGCGACAGACCCGAGCAGTACTTC. It is translated as CASDRPEQYF.

V and J are TRBV11-2 and TRBJ2-7; 8 bases align to TRBD1. The CDR3 sequence is 15 residues long. J was trimmed by 3 bases and V by 4 bases; bases with no gene match: 8. Germline-derived CDR1 and CDR2 are SGHAT and FQNNGV. This CDR3 reads CASSSLDRVGYEQYF. The CDR3 DNA follows: TGTGCCAGCAGCTCCTTGGACAGGGTGGGCTACGAGCAGTACTTC.

This CDR3 reads CSASRGLVFTDTQYF. The CDR3 region has the DNA TGCAGTGCCTCTAGGGGGCTCGTGTTCACAGATACGCAGTATTTT. V gene TRBV20-1 combines with J gene TRBJ2-3; TRBD1 matches 7 bases. Germline values: CDR1 DFQATT, CDR2 SNEGSKA (reference sequence). The CDR3 covers 15 residues. V was pared by 6 bases and J by 2 bases, with 11 bases of the junction left unmatched.

This clonotype was recorded a few times. This chain links TRBV12-3 or TRBV12-4 with TRBJ1-2; no reliable D call. The CDR3 has 13 residues. The V gene lost 7 bases and the J gene lost 8 bases, with 17 bases spanning the gap. The CDR3 reads CASTPSRSSGYTF. CDR3 sequence (DNA): TGTGCCAGCACCCCCTCGAGGTCTAGCGGCTACACCTTC.

V is TRBV14 and J is TRBJ1-4, with D unresolved. The V end lost 2 bases, the J end lost 8 bases, and 24 bases lay between the germline ends. This CDR3 is 18 amino acids long. Germline V lookup: CDR1 SGHDN, CDR2 FVKESK. Here the CDR3 reads CASSQQLRTVDRREKLFF. The CDR3 nucleotides are TGTGCCAGCAGCCAACAACTGAGAACGGTGGATAGGAGGGAAAAACTGTTTTTT.